Shown below are 27 T cell receptor beta chains from a single sample sequenced in a study of shared clonotypes between healthy human individuals. Positively selected for CCR7, the CD45RO-negative cells used as naive CD8 cells excluded terminally differentiated effector memory CD45RA+ cells. Some clones are missing from TCRdb's copy, which holds only in-frame ones; the method was immunoSEQ multiplex PCR. The table includes around 640,000 clones, around 96% detected once. The sequencing input was naive CD8+ T cells sorted from blood. These receptors all come from a woman aged 25 to 39 in good health.

This sequence joins TRBV7-8 and TRBJ1-4, with 7 bases that match TRBD1. Germline assignment: CDR1 SGHVS and CDR2 FQNEAQ. The CDR3 runs 14 residues. Trimming cost V 2 bases and J 7 bases; bases outside gene matches: 4. The CDR3 reads CASSLMAGGEKLFF. As DNA, the CDR3 is TGTGCCAGCAGCTTAATGGCAGGGGGTGAAAAACTGTTTTTT.

The CDR3 nucleotides are TGTGCCAGCAGTGACCCCCACTATTTCTCCTACAATGAGCAGTTCTTC. Protein sequence: CASSDPHYFSYNEQFF. This rearrangement joins TRBV2 to TRBJ2-1; D unclear. The CDR3 covers 16 residues. Germline V gene data show CDR1 as SNHLY and CDR2 as FYNNEI. V lost 3 bases and J 0 bases, leaving 12 bases between the germline ends.

The rearrangement joins TRBV2 to TRBJ2-1; 8 nucleotides align to TRBD1. The CDR3 has 15 residues. With 3 bases clipped from V and 7 bases from J, the junction kept 8 bases outside the gene matches. Germline V gives CDR1 SNHLY, CDR2 FYNNEI. CDR3 in DNA: TGTGCCAGCAGTGATCCTAGATGGACAGGGAATGAGCAGTTCTTC. Its translation is CASSDPRWTGNEQFF.

The CDR3 nucleotides read TGCGCCACCCGGGATCCCGACGGTACGCAGTATTTT. Amino acid sequence: CATRDPDGTQYF. V usage is TRBV10-1 and J usage is TRBJ2-3, with a weak D call TRBD2 (5 bases). V was trimmed by 10 bases and J by 8 bases, leaving 16 bases between them. Germline CDR1 reads WNHNN; CDR2 reads SYGVQD (reference sequence). This CDR3 has 12 residues.

Turning to this clone: Other DNA sequences from this sample encode an identical CDR3 as well. The chain recombines TRBV27 with TRBJ1-5, with 8 bases that match TRBD1. This CDR3 spans 14 amino acids. The junction had 3 bases not matched to a gene; V was cut back by 6 bases and J by 2 bases. Germline assignment: CDR1 MNHEY and CDR2 SMNVEV (reference sequence). CDR3 sequence reads: CASSPGQGNQPQHF. CDR3 coding DNA: TGTGCCAGCAGCCCGGGACAGGGCAATCAGCCCCAGCATTTT.

The chain links TRBV7-9 to TRBJ2-5; possible D gene TRBD1, 5 bases. CDR1 is SEHNR, CDR2 FQNEAQ, per germline (reference sequence). V was pared by 3 bases and J by 1 base, with 12 bases between. The CDR3 covers 15 residues. The CDR3 loop is CASSLAGRAQETQYF. In DNA, the CDR3 is TGTGCCAGCAGCTTGGCTGGCAGGGCCCAAGAGACCCAGTACTTC.

The V gene is TRBV4-2, the J gene TRBJ2-5; 12 bases are a match to TRBD2. The DNA matches TRBJ2-7 better at its end, which makes the J call doubtful. The germline CDR1 and CDR2 sequences are LGHNA and YNFKEQ. The CDR3 length is 16 residues. DNA for the CDR3: TGTGCCAGCAGCCACACAGGGACTAGCGGGTCCTACGAGCAGTACTTC. It encodes CASSHTGTSGSYEQYF.

This clone has only one observation. The chain employs TRBV27 and TRBJ2-7; D is perhaps TRBD1 (6 bases). There are 13 residues in the CDR3. Germline V gives CDR1 MNHEY, CDR2 SMNVEV (reference sequence). Deletions cut 6 bases from V and 6 bases from J, with 15 bases between. The CDR3, as DNA: TGTGCCAGCAGCCCAGGGGCCGGTTTCGAGCAGTACTTC. Translation: CASSPGAGFEQYF.

The CDR3: CASSPTTSSGNTIYF. For the CDR3, the DNA is TGTGCCAGCAGCCCCACGACTTCCTCTGGAAACACCATATATTTT. The chain links TRBV28 to TRBJ1-3; the D is unclear. The CDR3 contains 15 residues. Trimming took 6 bases from V and 0 from J, leaving 12 bases between them. Germline V gene lookup returns CDR1 MDHEN and CDR2 SYDVKM.

This clone has just one count. V and J are TRBV28 and TRBJ2-2; 7 nucleotides align to TRBD1. This CDR3 region has 16 residues. With V trimmed by 8 bases and J by 6 bases, 15 bases remained unmatched. Germline values: CDR1 MDHEN, CDR2 SYDVKM. The CDR3 coding sequence is TGTGCCAGCCGGTACCGGGACAGCTATCTCTCCGGGGAGCTGTTTTTT. It specifies CASRYRDSYLSGELFF.

The chain links TRBV7-9 to TRBJ2-6; the match to TRBD1 covers 9 bases. CDR1 and CDR2 (germline): SEHNR, FQNEAQ (reference sequence). The CDR3 runs 19 residues. Trimming cost V 1 base and J 0 bases; bases outside gene matches: 7. The CDR3 loop reads CASSLVGTGSISGANVLTF. The CDR3 bases are TGTGCCAGCAGCTTAGTAGGGACAGGGTCGATCTCTGGGGCCAACGTCCTGACTTTC.

The chain carries TRBV29-1 and TRBJ2-7, with 10 bases lining up with TRBD1. This CDR3 is 14 amino acids long. Trimming removed 7 bases from V and 2 bases from J; junction bases left unmatched: 8. Germline CDR1 SQVTM, CDR2 ANQGSEA. CDR3 residues: CSALTGTGAYEQYF. The CDR3 DNA reads as TGCAGCGCGTTAACCGGGACAGGGGCCTACGAGCAGTACTTC.

V is TRBV25-1 and J is TRBJ2-1; 7 bases are a match to TRBD1. The length of the CDR3 is 17 residues. CDR1 MGHDK and CDR2 SYGVNS come from the germline V gene. V gave up 6 bases and J gave up 0 bases; unmatched junction bases: 11. The CDR3 DNA is TGTGCCAGCAGGGGGACCGGGACAGCGAGCTCCTACAATGAGCAGTTCTTC. Amino acid sequence: CASRGTGTASSYNEQFF.

V is TRBV28 and J is TRBJ2-1, with D tentatively TRBD1 (7 bases). The CDR3 runs 15 residues. Per the germline V gene, CDR1 is MDHEN and CDR2 is SYDVKM. V lost 2 bases and J 4 bases, leaving 12 bases between the germline ends. The CDR3 sequence is CASSLGQGGYNEQFF. Written as DNA, the CDR3 is TGTGCCAGCAGTTTAGGGCAGGGGGGATACAATGAGCAGTTCTTC.

The V call is TRBV14, the J call TRBJ2-1, with 9 bases matching TRBD2. The CDR3 length is 15 residues. V shed 4 bases and J 7 bases; nucleotides not matched to a gene: 8. Germline V gives CDR1 SGHDN, CDR2 FVKESK. The CDR3 protein is CASSPWASGRNEQFF. As DNA, the CDR3 is TGTGCCAGCAGCCCGTGGGCAAGCGGGAGGAATGAGCAGTTCTTC. The whole variable domain, filled in from reference TRBV14 and TRBJ2-1, reads EAGVTQFPSHSVIEKGQTVTLRCDPISGHDNLYWYRRVMGKEIKFLLHFVKESKQDESGMPNNRFLAERTGGTYSTLKVQPAELEDSGVYFCASSPWASGRNEQFFGPGTRLTVL.

The chain carries TRBV27 and TRBJ2-7, with TRBD2 matching 9 bases. Germline trimming cut 8 bases from V and 5 bases from J; bases unmatched to any gene: 7. The CDR3 is made up of 13 amino acids. Germline loops: CDR1 MNHEY, CDR2 SMNVEV (reference sequence). The CDR3 coding sequence is TGTGCCAGCCGCTACGGGACTAGCCACGAGCAGTACTTC. Its protein is CASRYGTSHEQYF.

This rearrangement joins TRBV6-5 to TRBJ2-4; D is perhaps TRBD1 (5 bases). The CDR3 contains 15 residues. Germline V CDR1 and CDR2: MNHEY, SVGAGI. V was clipped by 1 base and J by 4 bases, with 11 bases between them. CDR3 nucleotides: TGTGCCAGCAGTTACTTATTGGGGCCAAAAAACATTCAGTACTTC. This encodes CASSYLLGPKNIQYF.

This clone was seen just once. V and J are TRBV28 and TRBJ2-5; D possibly corresponds to TRBD1 (6 bases). CDR1 is MDHEN, CDR2 SYDVKM, per germline. V lost 4 bases, J lost 4 bases, and 13 bases lay in between. The CDR3 runs 14 residues. The CDR3 spells CASSYTGWPETQYF. CDR3 bases: TGTGCCAGCAGTTATACAGGGTGGCCAGAGACCCAGTACTTC.

The chain has TRBV19 and TRBJ2-3, with 7 bases identical to TRBD1. CDR1 is LNHDA, CDR2 SQIVND, per germline (reference sequence). CDR3 length equals 15 residues. Unmatched junction bases numbered 7, after V lost 5 bases and J lost 2 bases. The CDR3 DNA sequence: TGTGCCAGTAGTCCTACAGGGGCGATCACAGATACGCAGTATTTT. It yields the protein CASSPTGAITDTQYF.

This chain connects TRBV28 to TRBJ2-7; D perhaps matches TRBD1 (6 bases). This CDR3 is 14 amino acids long. V was clipped by 7 bases and J by 1 base, with 14 bases between them. Per the germline V gene, CDR1 is MDHEN and CDR2 is SYDVKM. CDR3 in amino acids: CASTASGQSYEQYF. CDR3 DNA sequence: TGTGCCAGCACCGCATCCGGACAGTCCTACGAGCAGTACTTC.

The rearrangement joins TRBV30 to TRBJ2-3; the D gene is possibly TRBD2 (5 bases). The CDR3 loop spans 13 amino acids. CDR1 is GTSNPN, CDR2 SVGIG, per germline (reference sequence). Deletions cut 5 bases from V and 0 bases from J, with 9 bases between. CDR3 in amino acids: CAWGRESTDTQYF. The CDR3 region has the DNA TGTGCCTGGGGAAGGGAGAGCACAGATACGCAGTATTTT.

The CDR3 region has the DNA TGTGCCAGCAGTTACGAGACAGGGGGCTACGAGCAGTACTTC. Its protein product is CASSYETGGYEQYF. The V call is TRBV6-5, the J call TRBJ2-7; TRBD1 aligns across 9 bases. Trimming at V came to 2 bases and at J to 3 bases, leaving 2 bases not matched to a gene. Germline CDR1 and CDR2: MNHEY and SVGAGI. The CDR3 is 14 residues long.

This chain uses TRBV27 with TRBJ2-1, with TRBD2 matching over 9 bases. J gave up 4 bases and V 6 bases, and 7 bases lay outside the gene matches. The germline V gene encodes CDR1 MNHEY and CDR2 SMNVEV (reference sequence). The CDR3 sequence is 15 residues long. CDR3 sequence: CASSLIAGDYNEQFF. DNA for the CDR3: TGTGCCAGCAGCCTAATAGCGGGAGATTACAATGAGCAGTTCTTC.

The chain links TRBV4-1 to TRBJ2-3; 8 positions agree with TRBD1. After removal of 1 base from V and 5 bases from J, the junction contained 8 bases not matched to a gene. The CDR3 sequence is 16 residues long. The germline CDR1 and CDR2 sequences are MGHRA and YSYEKL. CDR3 sequence: CASSQVGQGSKDTQYF. DNA for the CDR3: TGCGCCAGCAGCCAAGTTGGACAGGGCTCGAAAGATACGCAGTATTTT.

The chain joins TRBV28 to TRBJ2-1; D could derive from TRBD1 or TRBD2 (5 bases each). The CDR3 has 16 residues. V dropped 6 bases and J dropped 8 bases, with 23 bases sitting between them. Germline V lookup: CDR1 MDHEN, CDR2 SYDVKM. CDR3 coding DNA: TGTGCCAGCAGCCGACAGCCCGGGGCCCTTGTCGATGAGCAGTTCTTC. This translates into CASSRQPGALVDEQFF.

In this sample, this clone turned up a few times. The chain is built from TRBV7-9 and TRBJ2-1, with a possible D match to TRBD1 (5 bases). CDR3 size: 11 residues. Germline V gene sequence: CDR1 SEHNR, CDR2 FQNEAQ (reference sequence). V lost 3 bases and J lost 9, with 6 bases in between. The CDR3 bases are TGTGCCAGCAGCTTTGGGGCTGAGCAGTTCTTC. Amino acids: CASSFGAEQFF.

The CDR3 protein is CASSLWDSGNTIYF. The CDR3 DNA reads TGTGCCAGCAGTTTATGGGACTCTGGAAACACCATATATTTT. The chain is built from TRBV28 and TRBJ1-3; D call uncertain. Germline values: CDR1 MDHEN, CDR2 SYDVKM. V dropped 0 bases and J dropped 0 bases, with 3 bases sitting between them. The CDR3 has 14 amino acids.